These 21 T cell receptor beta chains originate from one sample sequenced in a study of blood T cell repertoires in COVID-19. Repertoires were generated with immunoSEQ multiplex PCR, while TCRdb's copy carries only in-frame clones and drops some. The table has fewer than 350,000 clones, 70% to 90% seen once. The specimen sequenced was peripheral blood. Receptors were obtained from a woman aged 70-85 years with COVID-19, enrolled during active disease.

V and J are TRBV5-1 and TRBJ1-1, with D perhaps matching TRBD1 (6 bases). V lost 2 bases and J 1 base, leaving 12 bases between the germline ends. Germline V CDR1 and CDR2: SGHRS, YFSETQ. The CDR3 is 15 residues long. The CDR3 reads CASSFAGEGNTEAFF. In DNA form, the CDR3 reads TGCGCCAGCAGCTTCGCAGGGGAGGGGAACACTGAAGCTTTCTTT.

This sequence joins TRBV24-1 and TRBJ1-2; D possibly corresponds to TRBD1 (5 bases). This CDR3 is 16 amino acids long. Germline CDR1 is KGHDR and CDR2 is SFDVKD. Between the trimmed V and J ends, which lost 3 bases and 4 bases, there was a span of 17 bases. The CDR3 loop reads CATSDLTSDNLYGYTF. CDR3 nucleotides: TGTGCCACCAGTGATCTAACCTCGGACAACCTCTATGGCTACACCTTC.

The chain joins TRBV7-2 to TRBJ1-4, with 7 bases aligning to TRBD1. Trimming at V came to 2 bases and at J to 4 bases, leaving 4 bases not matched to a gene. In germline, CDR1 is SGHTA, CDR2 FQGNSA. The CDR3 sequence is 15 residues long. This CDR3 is CASSLRGLNNEKLFF. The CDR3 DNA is TGTGCCAGCAGCTTAAGGGGGCTAAATAATGAAAAACTGTTTTTT.

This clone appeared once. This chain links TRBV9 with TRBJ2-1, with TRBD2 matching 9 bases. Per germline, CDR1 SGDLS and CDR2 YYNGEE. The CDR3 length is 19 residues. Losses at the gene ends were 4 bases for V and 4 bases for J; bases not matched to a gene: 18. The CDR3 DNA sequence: TGTGCCAGCAGCATAATCCCGGGACTAGCAACTCTCCCTTACAATGAGCAGTTCTTC. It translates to CASSIIPGLATLPYNEQFF.

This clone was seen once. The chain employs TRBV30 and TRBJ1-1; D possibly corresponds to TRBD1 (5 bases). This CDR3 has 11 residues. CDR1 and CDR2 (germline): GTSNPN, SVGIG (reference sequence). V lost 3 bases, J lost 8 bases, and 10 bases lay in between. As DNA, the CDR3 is TGTGCCTGGAGCGGGGGTCGAGAAGCTTTCTTT. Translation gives CAWSGGREAFF.

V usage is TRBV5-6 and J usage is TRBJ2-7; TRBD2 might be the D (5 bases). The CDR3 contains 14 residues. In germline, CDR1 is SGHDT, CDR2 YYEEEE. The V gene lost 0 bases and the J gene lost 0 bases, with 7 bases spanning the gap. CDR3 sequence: CASSLAGSSYEQYF. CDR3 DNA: TGTGCCAGCAGCTTGGCGGGAAGCTCCTACGAGCAGTACTTC.

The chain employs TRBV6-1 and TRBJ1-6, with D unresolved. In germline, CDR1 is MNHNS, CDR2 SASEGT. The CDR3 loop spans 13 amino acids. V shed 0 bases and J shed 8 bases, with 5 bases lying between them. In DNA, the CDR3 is TGTGCCAGCAGTGAAGCGCGGGATTCACCCCTCCACTTT. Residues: CASSEARDSPLHF.

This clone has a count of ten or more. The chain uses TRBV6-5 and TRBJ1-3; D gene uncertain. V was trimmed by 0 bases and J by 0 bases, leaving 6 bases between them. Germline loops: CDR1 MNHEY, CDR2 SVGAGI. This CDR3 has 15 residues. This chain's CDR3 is CASSYSVASGNTIYF. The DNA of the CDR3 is TGTGCCAGCAGTTACTCGGTAGCCTCTGGAAACACCATATATTTT.

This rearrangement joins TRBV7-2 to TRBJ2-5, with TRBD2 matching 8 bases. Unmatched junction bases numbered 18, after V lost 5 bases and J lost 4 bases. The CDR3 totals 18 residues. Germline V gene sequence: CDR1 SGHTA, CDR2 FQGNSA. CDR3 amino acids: CASSPGPNRGGPSETQYF. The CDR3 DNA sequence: TGTGCCAGCAGCCCTGGGCCCAATCGGGGGGGCCCGTCAGAGACCCAGTACTTC.

CDR3 in amino acids: CASSLRGTGKGRGEAFF. CDR3 nucleotides: TGTGCCAGCAGTTTACGCGGGACAGGCAAGGGAAGGGGTGAAGCTTTCTTT. The gene calls are TRBV27 and TRBJ1-1, with TRBD1 matching 8 bases. Per the germline V gene, CDR1 is MNHEY and CDR2 is SMNVEV (reference sequence). J lost 7 bases, V lost 2 bases, and 15 bases had no gene match. The CDR3 contains 17 residues.

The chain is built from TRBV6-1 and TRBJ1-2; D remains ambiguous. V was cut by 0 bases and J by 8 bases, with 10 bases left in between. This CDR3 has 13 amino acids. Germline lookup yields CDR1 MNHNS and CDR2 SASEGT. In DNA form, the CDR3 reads TGTGCCAGCAGTGAAGCAGCCGGGAGAGGCTACACCTTC. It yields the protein CASSEAAGRGYTF.

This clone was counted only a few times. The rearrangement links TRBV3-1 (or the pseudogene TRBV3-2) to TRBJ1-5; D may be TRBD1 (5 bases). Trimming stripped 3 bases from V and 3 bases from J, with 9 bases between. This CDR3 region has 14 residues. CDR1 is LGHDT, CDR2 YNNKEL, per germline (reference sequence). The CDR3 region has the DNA TGTGCCAGCAGCCAGGCCAGGGACAATCAGCCCCAGCATTTT. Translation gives CASSQARDNQPQHF.

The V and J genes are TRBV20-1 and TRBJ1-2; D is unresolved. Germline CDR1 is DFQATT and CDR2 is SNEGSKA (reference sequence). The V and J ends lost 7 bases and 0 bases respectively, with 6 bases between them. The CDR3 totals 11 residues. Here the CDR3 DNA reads TGCAGTGGCGAGTCTAACTATGGCTACACCTTC. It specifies CSGESNYGYTF.

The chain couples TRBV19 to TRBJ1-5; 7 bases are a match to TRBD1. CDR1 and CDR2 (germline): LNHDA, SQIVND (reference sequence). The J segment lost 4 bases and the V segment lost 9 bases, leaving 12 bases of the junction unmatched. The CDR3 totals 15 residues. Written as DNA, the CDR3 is TGTGCCAGCAGCCCCGGGGACAGACCGAATCAGCCCCAGCATTTT. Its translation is CASSPGDRPNQPQHF.

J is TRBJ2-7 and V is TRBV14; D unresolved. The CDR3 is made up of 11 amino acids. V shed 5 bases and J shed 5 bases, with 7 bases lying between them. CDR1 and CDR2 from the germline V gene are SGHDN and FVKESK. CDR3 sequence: CASSYKNEQYF. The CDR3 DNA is TGTGCCAGCAGCTATAAAAACGAGCAGTACTTC.

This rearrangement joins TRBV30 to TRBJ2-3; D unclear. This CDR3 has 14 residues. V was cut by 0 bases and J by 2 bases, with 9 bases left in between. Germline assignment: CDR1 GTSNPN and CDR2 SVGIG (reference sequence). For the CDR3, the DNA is TGTGCCTGGAGTGTACTTACCTACACAGATACGCAGTATTTT. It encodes CAWSVLTYTDTQYF. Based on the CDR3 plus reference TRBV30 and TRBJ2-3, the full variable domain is SQTIHQWPATLVQPVGSPLSLECTVEGTSNPNLYWYRQAAGRGLQLLFYSVGIGQISSEVPQNLSASRPQDRQFILSSKKLLLSDSGFYLCAWSVLTYTDTQYFGPGTRLTVL.

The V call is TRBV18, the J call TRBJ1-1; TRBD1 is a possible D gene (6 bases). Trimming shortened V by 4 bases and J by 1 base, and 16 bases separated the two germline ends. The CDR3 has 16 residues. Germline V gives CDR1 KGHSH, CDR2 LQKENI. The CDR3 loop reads CASSLPGAGENTEAFF. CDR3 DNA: TGTGCCAGCTCACTACCGGGGGCAGGGGAGAACACTGAAGCTTTCTTT.

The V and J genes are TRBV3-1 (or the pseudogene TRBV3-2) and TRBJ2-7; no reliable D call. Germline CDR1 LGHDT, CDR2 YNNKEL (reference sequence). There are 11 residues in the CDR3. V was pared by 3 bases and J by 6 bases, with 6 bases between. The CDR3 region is CASSHTGEQYF. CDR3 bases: TGTGCCAGCAGCCACACTGGCGAGCAGTACTTC.

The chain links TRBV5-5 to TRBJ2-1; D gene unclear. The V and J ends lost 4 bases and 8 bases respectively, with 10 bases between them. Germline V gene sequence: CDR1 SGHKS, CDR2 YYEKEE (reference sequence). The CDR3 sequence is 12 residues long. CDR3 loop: CASSLPGYEQFF. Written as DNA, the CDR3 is TGTGCCAGCAGCCTGCCTGGCTATGAGCAGTTCTTC.

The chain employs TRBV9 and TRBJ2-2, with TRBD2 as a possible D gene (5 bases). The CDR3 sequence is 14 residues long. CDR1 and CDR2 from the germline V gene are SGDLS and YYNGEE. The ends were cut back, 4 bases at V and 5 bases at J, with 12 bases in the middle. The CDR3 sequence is CASSSRRGTGELFF. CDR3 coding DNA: TGTGCCAGCAGCTCCAGGAGAGGGACCGGGGAGCTGTTTTTT. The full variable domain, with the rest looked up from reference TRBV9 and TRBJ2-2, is DSGVTQTPKHLITATGQRVTLRCSPRSGDLSVYWYQQSLDQGLQFLIQYYNGEERAKGNILERFSAQQFPDLHSELNLSSLELGDSALYFCASSSRRGTGELFFGEGSRLTVL.

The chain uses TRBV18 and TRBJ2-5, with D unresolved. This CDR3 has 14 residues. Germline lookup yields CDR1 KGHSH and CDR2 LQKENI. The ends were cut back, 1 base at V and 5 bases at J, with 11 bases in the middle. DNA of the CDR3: TGTGCCAGCTCACCACAGCGAAGTTTTGAGACCCAGTACTTC. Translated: CASSPQRSFETQYF.